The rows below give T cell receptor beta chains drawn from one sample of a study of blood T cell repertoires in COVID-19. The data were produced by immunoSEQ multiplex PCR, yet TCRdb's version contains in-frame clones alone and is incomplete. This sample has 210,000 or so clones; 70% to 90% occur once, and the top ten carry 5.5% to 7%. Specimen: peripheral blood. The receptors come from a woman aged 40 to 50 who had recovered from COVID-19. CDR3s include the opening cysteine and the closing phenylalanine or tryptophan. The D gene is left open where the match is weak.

TGTGCCAGCAGTTACGTAGCGGGAGTGGGGACAGATACGCAGTATTTT	CASSYVAGVGTDTQYF	TRBD2	TRBV6-2/TRBV6-3	TRBJ2-3
TGTGCCAGCAGTCTGATGGGACTAGCGGGAGTAAATGGGGAGCTGTTTTTT	CASSLMGLAGVNGELFF	TRBD2	TRBV7-6	TRBJ2-2
TGCGCCAGCAGCTTGGACCAGGGGACCTACGAGCAGTACTTC	CASSLDQGTYEQYF	NA	TRBV5-1	TRBJ2-7
TGTGCCAGCAGTTACTTCGTAGTGGACAGGGGTGGGGAGACCCAGTACTTC	CASSYFVVDRGGETQYF	TRBD1	TRBV6-4	TRBJ2-5
TGTGCCAGCTCAGTGACACCATCCTACGAGCAGTACTTC	CASSVTPSYEQYF	NA	TRBV2	TRBJ2-7
TGCGCCAGCAGCTTGGGGTCGGGAGCTTACAATGAGCAGTTCTTC	CASSLGSGAYNEQFF	NA	TRBV5-1	TRBJ2-1
TGTGCCAGTACCCAATCGCCGCTGGGACAGGGGGAGACCCAGTACTTC	CASTQSPLGQGETQYF	TRBD1	TRBV19	TRBJ2-5
TGTGCCAGCAGCCGCCGGACTAGCGGGACCACAGATACGCAGTATTTT	CASSRRTSGTTDTQYF	TRBD2	TRBV3-1/TRBV3-2	TRBJ2-3
TGTGCCAGCTCCCCGACGGGGAGCTCTGGAAACACCATATATTTT	CASSPTGSSGNTIYF	NA	TRBV27	TRBJ1-3
TGTGCCAGCAGTTTGGCGGGGGCAAACACCGGGGAGCTGTTTTTT	CASSLAGANTGELFF	NA	TRBV27	TRBJ2-2